The rows below give T cell receptor beta chains drawn from one sample of a study of T cells in Graves' hyperthyroidism and ophthalmopathy. MiXCR was run by TCRdb on the multiplex PCR reads, yielding one entry per CDR3 protein. This table has approximately 430,000 distinct CDR3 sequences, 15% to 18% appearing once. The sample was blood. The source of these receptors is a woman between 18 and 29 years old with Graves' hyperthyroidism. CDR3s include the opening cysteine and the closing phenylalanine or tryptophan. Fields, in order: V gene, clone size, D gene, J gene, CDR3 protein, CDR3 DNA. D genes are given only for firm matches. Clone size, where shown, is once, few, many, or a class for clones that have expanded.

v_call: TRBV12-3/TRBV12-4; clone_size: few; d_call: .; j_call: TRBJ2-7; cdr3_aa: CASSFQTGPYEQYF; cdr3_nt: TGTGCCAGCAGTTTTCAGACAGGCCCCTACGAGCAGTACTTC
v_call: TRBV20-1; clone_size: many; d_call: TRBD1; j_call: TRBJ2-3; cdr3_aa: CSAETGTGDTQYF; cdr3_nt: TGCAGTGCTGAAACGGGGACAGGCGATACGCAGTATTTT
v_call: TRBV20-1; clone_size: few; d_call: .; j_call: TRBJ1-2; cdr3_aa: CSASARNYGYTF; cdr3_nt: TGCAGTGCTAGCGCCAGAAACTATGGCTACACCTTC
v_call: TRBV6-5; clone_size: many; d_call: .; j_call: TRBJ1-1; cdr3_aa: CASSYGDPGDTEAFF; cdr3_nt: TGTGCCAGCAGTTACGGGGACCCTGGGGACACTGAAGCTTTCTTT
v_call: TRBV11-2; clone_size: many; d_call: .; j_call: TRBJ2-3; cdr3_aa: CASSLEPPRLRTSTDTQYF; cdr3_nt: TGTGCCAGCAGCTTAGAACCACCCCGGTTGCGGACTAGCACAGATACGCAGTATTTT
v_call: TRBV18; clone_size: many; d_call: TRBD1; j_call: TRBJ1-1; cdr3_aa: CASSPSTGRTEAFF; cdr3_nt: TGTGCCAGCTCACCTTCGACAGGGCGGACTGAAGCTTTCTTT
v_call: TRBV3-1; clone_size: many; d_call: TRBD1; j_call: TRBJ2-7; cdr3_aa: CASSRNRDRGVYEQYF; cdr3_nt: TGTGCCAGCAGCCGGAACCGGGACAGAGGGGTGTACGAGCAGTACTTC
v_call: TRBV25-1; clone_size: few; d_call: TRBD2; j_call: TRBJ2-7; cdr3_aa: CASSVTSGGEQYF; cdr3_nt: TGTGCCAGCAGTGTGACTAGCGGGGGTGAGCAGTACTTC
v_call: TRBV20-1; clone_size: many; d_call: .; j_call: TRBJ2-7; cdr3_aa: CSASPGGEVHEQYF; cdr3_nt: TGCAGTGCTAGTCCTGGCGGGGAAGTCCACGAGCAGTACTTC
v_call: TRBV2; clone_size: many; d_call: TRBD2; j_call: TRBJ2-3; cdr3_aa: CASSGRGVPDTQYF; cdr3_nt: TGTGCCAGCAGTGGGCGGGGGGTCCCAGATACGCAGTATTTT
v_call: TRBV11-2; clone_size: many; d_call: .; j_call: TRBJ1-3; cdr3_aa: CASSSTDTIYF; cdr3_nt: TGTGCCAGCAGCTCGACAGACACCATATATTTT
v_call: TRBV7-9; clone_size: many; d_call: TRBD2; j_call: TRBJ2-3; cdr3_aa: CASRPGLAGGPAVDTQYF; cdr3_nt: TGTGCCAGCAGGCCGGGACTAGCGGGAGGGCCCGCCGTAGATACGCAGTATTTT
v_call: TRBV20-1; clone_size: many; d_call: .; j_call: TRBJ1-2; cdr3_aa: CSARDRAMSYGYTF; cdr3_nt: TGCAGTGCTAGAGACAGAGCGATGAGTTATGGCTACACCTTC
v_call: TRBV28; clone_size: once; d_call: .; j_call: TRBJ2-7; cdr3_aa: CASSLTPPSSYEQYF; cdr3_nt: TGTGCCAGCAGTTTAACCCCACCCTCCTCCTACGAGCAGTACTTC
v_call: TRBV28; clone_size: many; d_call: .; j_call: TRBJ1-4; cdr3_aa: CASRRRVAPNEKLFF; cdr3_nt: TGTGCCAGCAGAAGAAGGGTCGCACCTAATGAAAAACTGTTTTTT
v_call: TRBV6-1; clone_size: many; d_call: .; j_call: TRBJ1-3; cdr3_aa: CASGRGSMGSGNTIYF; cdr3_nt: TGTGCCAGCGGACGCGGGTCGATGGGCTCTGGAAACACCATATATTTT
v_call: TRBV28; clone_size: many; d_call: .; j_call: TRBJ1-5; cdr3_aa: CASSSPPISRATNQPQHF; cdr3_nt: TGTGCCAGCAGTTCCCCTCCCATTTCGCGGGCCACAAATCAGCCCCAGCATTTT
v_call: TRBV13; clone_size: many; d_call: TRBD1; j_call: TRBJ1-2; cdr3_aa: CASSTTGKVSNYGYTF; cdr3_nt: TGTGCCAGCAGCACGACAGGGAAGGTCTCTAACTATGGCTACACCTTC
v_call: TRBV20-1; clone_size: .; d_call: .; j_call: TRBJ2-1; cdr3_aa: CSALNPLEQFF; cdr3_nt: TGCAGTGCCCTAAACCCCTTAGAGCAGTTCTTC
v_call: TRBV6-4; clone_size: .; d_call: .; j_call: TRBJ2-5; cdr3_aa: CASSYIGVAWGETQYF; cdr3_nt: TGTGCCAGCAGTTACATTGGGGTAGCCTGGGGAGAGACCCAGTACTTC
v_call: TRBV4-1; clone_size: many; d_call: .; j_call: TRBJ2-7; cdr3_aa: CASSQDQSPNEQYF; cdr3_nt: TGCGCCAGCAGCCAAGATCAGAGTCCCAACGAGCAGTACTTC
v_call: TRBV20-1; clone_size: few; d_call: TRBD1; j_call: TRBJ2-2; cdr3_aa: CSAPDRGQGGELFF; cdr3_nt: TGCAGTGCACCAGACAGGGGGCAAGGCGGGGAGCTGTTTTTT
v_call: TRBV28; clone_size: few; d_call: .; j_call: TRBJ2-3; cdr3_aa: CASSAPDAQYF; cdr3_nt: TGTGCCAGCAGTGCCCCTGATGCGCAGTATTTT
v_call: TRBV3-1; clone_size: many; d_call: .; j_call: TRBJ2-6; cdr3_aa: CASSQDKGSGANVLTF; cdr3_nt: TGTGCCAGCAGCCAAGACAAGGGCTCTGGGGCCAACGTCCTGACTTTC
v_call: TRBV11-2; clone_size: .; d_call: TRBD2; j_call: TRBJ2-1; cdr3_aa: CASSESAGGSNEQFF; cdr3_nt: TGTGCCAGCAGCGAATCTGCGGGGGGAAGCAATGAGCAGTTCTTC
v_call: TRBV7-3; clone_size: many; d_call: TRBD2; j_call: TRBJ2-1; cdr3_aa: CASSSVAGEPYNEQFF; cdr3_nt: TGTGCCAGCAGCTCCGTAGCGGGAGAACCCTACAATGAGCAGTTCTTC
v_call: TRBV19; clone_size: few; d_call: .; j_call: TRBJ1-2; cdr3_aa: CASSQGPNSYGYTF; cdr3_nt: TGTGCCAGTTCCCAGGGGCCCAACAGCTATGGCTACACCTTC
v_call: TRBV27; clone_size: many; d_call: TRBD1; j_call: TRBJ2-7; cdr3_aa: CASDRDVSYEQYF; cdr3_nt: TGTGCCAGTGACAGGGATGTTTCCTACGAGCAGTACTTC
v_call: TRBV29-1; clone_size: .; d_call: .; j_call: TRBJ1-2; cdr3_aa: CSAYGYTF; cdr3_nt: TGCAGCGCCTATGGCTACACCTTC
v_call: TRBV7-8; clone_size: few; d_call: .; j_call: TRBJ1-6; cdr3_aa: CASSLVIPTRNSPLHF; cdr3_nt: TGTGCCAGCAGCTTAGTTATCCCCACACGCAATTCACCCCTCCACTTT
v_call: TRBV6-2/TRBV6-3; clone_size: many; d_call: TRBD1; j_call: TRBJ1-1; cdr3_aa: CASSYLGTATEAFF; cdr3_nt: TGTGCCAGCAGTTACCTTGGGACAGCAACGGAAGCTTTCTTT
v_call: TRBV12-3/TRBV12-4; clone_size: .; d_call: .; j_call: TRBJ2-1; cdr3_aa: CASSMTWEQFF; cdr3_nt: TGTGCCAGCAGTATGACCTGGGAGCAGTTCTTC
v_call: TRBV5-1; clone_size: many; d_call: TRBD2; j_call: TRBJ2-1; cdr3_aa: CASRFTLAGAYNEQFF; cdr3_nt: TGCGCCAGCAGGTTTACTCTAGCGGGGGCCTACAATGAGCAGTTCTTC
v_call: TRBV7-2; clone_size: many; d_call: .; j_call: TRBJ2-3; cdr3_aa: CASSLYGATDTQYF; cdr3_nt: TGTGCCAGCAGCTTATACGGCGCAACAGATACGCAGTATTTT
v_call: TRBV20-1; clone_size: many; d_call: .; j_call: TRBJ2-5; cdr3_aa: CSARGSGVGETQYF; cdr3_nt: TGCAGTGCTAGAGGTTCAGGGGTTGGTGAGACCCAGTACTTC
v_call: TRBV6-1; clone_size: many; d_call: .; j_call: TRBJ2-7; cdr3_aa: CASSEAWDTSYEQYF; cdr3_nt: TGTGCCAGCAGTGAAGCCTGGGACACCAGCTACGAGCAGTACTTC
v_call: TRBV10-3; clone_size: many; d_call: .; j_call: TRBJ1-1; cdr3_aa: CAIRFTDSMNTEAFF; cdr3_nt: TGTGCCATCAGATTTACAGACAGCATGAACACTGAAGCTTTCTTT
v_call: TRBV6-1; clone_size: many; d_call: TRBD1; j_call: TRBJ1-4; cdr3_aa: CASSRQGSVNEKLFF; cdr3_nt: TGTGCCAGCAGTAGACAGGGGTCGGTTAATGAAAAACTGTTTTTT
v_call: TRBV29-1; clone_size: few; d_call: .; j_call: TRBJ2-7; cdr3_aa: CSVVSRGSYEQYF; cdr3_nt: TGCAGCGTTGTTTCCCGCGGTTCCTACGAGCAGTACTTC
v_call: TRBV5-1; clone_size: many; d_call: TRBD2; j_call: TRBJ2-7; cdr3_aa: CASSPGLAGIYEQYF; cdr3_nt: TGCGCCAGCAGCCCGGGACTAGCGGGGATCTACGAGCAGTACTTC
v_call: TRBV6-1; clone_size: many; d_call: .; j_call: TRBJ2-5; cdr3_aa: CASSTLAPQETQYF; cdr3_nt: TGTGCCAGCAGCACCTTGGCTCCCCAAGAGACCCAGTACTTC
v_call: TRBV11-2; clone_size: many; d_call: .; j_call: TRBJ2-7; cdr3_aa: CASSSQTGRWNEQYF; cdr3_nt: TGTGCCAGCAGCTCCCAGACAGGGAGGTGGAACGAGCAGTACTTC
v_call: TRBV7-8; clone_size: many; d_call: .; j_call: TRBJ1-1; cdr3_aa: CASSSTSEAFF; cdr3_nt: TGTGCCAGCAGCTCCACGAGCGAAGCTTTCTTT
v_call: TRBV6-1; clone_size: many; d_call: TRBD1; j_call: TRBJ2-7; cdr3_aa: CASSGQDYEQYF; cdr3_nt: TGTGCCAGCTCGGGACAGGACTACGAGCAGTACTTC
v_call: TRBV12-3/TRBV12-4; clone_size: many; d_call: TRBD2; j_call: TRBJ2-1; cdr3_aa: CASSSGGELAGNYNEQFF; cdr3_nt: TGTGCCAGCAGTTCCGGCGGGGAGCTAGCGGGCAACTACAATGAGCAGTTCTTC
v_call: TRBV24-1; clone_size: .; d_call: TRBD2; j_call: TRBJ2-1; cdr3_aa: CATSDALGLADEQFF; cdr3_nt: TGTGCCACCAGTGATGCGCTGGGACTAGCCGATGAGCAGTTCTTC
v_call: TRBV12-3/TRBV12-4; clone_size: many; d_call: .; j_call: TRBJ2-5; cdr3_aa: CASSLNLGGRETQYF; cdr3_nt: TGTGCCAGCAGTTTAAATTTGGGGGGGCGGGAGACCCAGTACTTC
v_call: TRBV25-1; clone_size: .; d_call: .; j_call: TRBJ1-4; cdr3_aa: CASSEGWEGREKLFF; cdr3_nt: TGTGCCAGCAGTGAAGGGTGGGAGGGACGTGAAAAACTGTTTTTT
v_call: TRBV5-1; clone_size: many; d_call: .; j_call: TRBJ1-2; cdr3_aa: CASSLGGPERNYGYTF; cdr3_nt: TGCGCCAGCAGCTTGGGGGGACCGGAGCGGAACTATGGCTACACCTTC
v_call: TRBV20-1; clone_size: .; d_call: TRBD1; j_call: TRBJ2-5; cdr3_aa: CSGDRGGETQYF; cdr3_nt: TGCAGTGGCGACAGGGGGGGAGAGACCCAGTACTTC
v_call: TRBV27; clone_size: many; d_call: .; j_call: TRBJ2-2; cdr3_aa: CASSYGDTHTGELFF; cdr3_nt: TGTGCCAGCAGCTATGGGGACACCCACACCGGGGAGCTGTTTTTT
v_call: TRBV4-1; clone_size: few; d_call: .; j_call: TRBJ2-6; cdr3_aa: CASSQEGPELGGGANVLTF; cdr3_nt: TGCGCCAGCAGCCAAGAAGGCCCCGAATTGGGGGGAGGGGCCAACGTCCTGACTTTC
v_call: TRBV19; clone_size: few; d_call: .; j_call: TRBJ2-7; cdr3_aa: CASSIGWGPYYEQYF; cdr3_nt: TGTGCCAGTAGTATAGGATGGGGGCCTTACTACGAGCAGTACTTC
v_call: TRBV18; clone_size: many; d_call: .; j_call: TRBJ1-2; cdr3_aa: CASSRQGTETYGYTF; cdr3_nt: TGTGCCAGCTCACGCCAGGGGACGGAAACCTATGGCTACACCTTC
v_call: TRBV7-9; clone_size: many; d_call: .; j_call: TRBJ1-1; cdr3_aa: CASSRGVNTEAFF; cdr3_nt: TGTGCCAGCAGCCGAGGGGTGAACACTGAAGCTTTCTTT
v_call: TRBV20-1; clone_size: many; d_call: .; j_call: TRBJ1-6; cdr3_aa: CSARDTRESSPLHF; cdr3_nt: TGCAGTGCTAGAGATACGAGGGAGAGTTCACCCCTCCACTTT
v_call: TRBV2; clone_size: few; d_call: .; j_call: TRBJ2-1; cdr3_aa: CASSELHWEQFF; cdr3_nt: TGTGCCAGCAGTGAGCTCCATTGGGAGCAGTTCTTC
v_call: TRBV12-3/TRBV12-4; clone_size: few; d_call: TRBD1; j_call: TRBJ1-1; cdr3_aa: CASRTGSLNTEAFF; cdr3_nt: TGTGCCAGCAGGACAGGGTCCTTGAACACTGAAGCTTTCTTT
v_call: TRBV28; clone_size: many; d_call: .; j_call: TRBJ2-5; cdr3_aa: CASSDRFQETQYF; cdr3_nt: TGTGCCAGCAGTGACAGGTTCCAAGAGACCCAGTACTTC